The present TCR beta chain was sequenced within a study of shared clonotypes between healthy human individuals. Study-level information: Every donor yielded three CD4 naive, three CD4 memory, two CD8 naive and one CD8 memory plate.

Germline loops: CDR1 MNHEY, CDR2 SVGAGI. The CDR3 length is 15 residues. Trimming cost V 6 bases and J 0 bases, with 12 bases left between them. The authors loaded 150 to 250 ng DNA, approximately 30,000 T cell genomes, into sorted-subset replicate PCRs. The data were produced by immunoSEQ multiplex PCR, yet TCRdb's version contains in-frame clones alone and is incomplete. The table shows 2,100,000 or so clones, with nearly 97% occurring only once. General study results and limits: What naive subsets generally showed was a larger estimated richness than memory subsets showed.

About this clone itself: The antigen remains undetermined.

The specimen was naive CD4+ T cells sorted from blood. Described subset: CD45RA+ positively selected. The sequence came from a man between 18 and 29 years old in good health. The V gene is TRBV6-5, the J gene TRBJ2-1; possibly TRBD1 for D (6 bases). CDR3 sequence reads: CASSHGTFSYNEQFF. The CDR3 nucleotides read TGTGCCAGCAGCCATGGGACATTCTCCTACAATGAGCAGTTCTTC.